These T cell receptor beta chains were read from a single sample in a study of blood T cell repertoires in COVID-19. The data were produced by immunoSEQ multiplex PCR, yet TCRdb's version contains in-frame clones alone and is incomplete. The sample comprises about 200,000 clones, 78% of which are singletons, and 2.8% rests with the top ten. Sequenced sample: peripheral blood. The receptors stem from a woman aged 80 or older with active or convalescent COVID-19. Each CDR3 is given with its conserved first and last residue. Each record gives: D gene, clone size, V gene, J gene, CDR3 DNA, CDR3 protein. D genes are given only for firm matches. Clone size, where shown, is once, few, many, or a class for clones that have expanded.

D: -
size: few
V: TRBV9
J: TRBJ2-1
DNA: TGTGCCAGCAGCGTAGAAGGCGGAGGGTTAGATGAGCAGTTCTTC
CDR3: CASSVEGGGLDEQFF

D: -
size: few
V: TRBV5-1
J: TRBJ1-2
DNA: TGCGCCAGCAGCTTGGACGCAGATGGCTACACCTTC
CDR3: CASSLDADGYTF

D: -
size: -
V: TRBV5-5
J: TRBJ1-5
DNA: TGTGCCAGCAGCTTGGGGTGGGCTGGCCAGCCCCAGCATTTT
CDR3: CASSLGWAGQPQHF

D: TRBD1
size: few
V: TRBV6-4
J: TRBJ1-2
DNA: TGTGCCAGCAGTGACTCTCACAGGGGGCCTGCCTCTGGCTACACCTTC
CDR3: CASSDSHRGPASGYTF

D: TRBD2
size: -
V: TRBV6-5
J: TRBJ2-5
DNA: TGTGCCAGTCTGGTTGGGGGGGACCAAGAGACCCAGTACTTC
CDR3: CASLVGGDQETQYF

D: TRBD1
size: -
V: TRBV7-6
J: TRBJ2-2
DNA: TGTGCCAGCAGCTCCCGGACAGGGGTGGGCACCGGGGAGCTGTTTTTT
CDR3: CASSSRTGVGTGELFF

D: -
size: -
V: TRBV27
J: TRBJ1-1
DNA: TGTGCCAGCAGTATCAGGTCGTCGGCTTTCTTT
CDR3: CASSIRSSAFF

D: -
size: -
V: TRBV28
J: TRBJ1-1
DNA: TGTGCCAGCAGACCCGGGTTACCTGGCACTGAAGCTTTCTTT
CDR3: CASRPGLPGTEAFF

D: -
size: -
V: TRBV28
J: TRBJ1-1
DNA: TGTGCCAGCAGTCTCTGGACAGCACTTCCGAAGTTT
CDR3: CASSLWTALPKF

D: -
size: -
V: TRBV11-2
J: TRBJ2-1
DNA: TGTGCCAGCAGCTTAGCTTCGGCGGGCTCTGCCGATGAGCAGTTCTTC
CDR3: CASSLASAGSADEQFF

D: TRBD2
size: once
V: TRBV7-2
J: TRBJ2-7
DNA: TGTGCCAGCAGCCCGGGAGGTAGCCTCACCTACGAGCAGTACTTC
CDR3: CASSPGGSLTYEQYF

D: -
size: -
V: TRBV19
J: TRBJ1-1
DNA: TGTGCCAGTAGTATTTCTGTGAACACTGAAGCTTTCTTT
CDR3: CASSISVNTEAFF

D: -
size: once
V: TRBV3-1/TRBV3-2
J: TRBJ1-2
DNA: TGTGCCAGCAGCGCGGGGGGGGTTCTTGGCTACACCTTC
CDR3: CASSAGGVLGYTF

D: TRBD1
size: -
V: TRBV5-1
J: TRBJ1-4
DNA: TGCGCCAGCAGCCCGGGGACAGACGGAGAAAAACTGTTTTTT
CDR3: CASSPGTDGEKLFF

D: TRBD2
size: -
V: TRBV19
J: TRBJ2-3
DNA: TGTGCCAGTAGGTTAGCGGGGGTAACTAGCACAGATACGCAGTATTTT
CDR3: CASRLAGVTSTDTQYF

D: -
size: -
V: TRBV19
J: TRBJ2-1
DNA: TGTGCCAGTAGTATCCGACAGGAGTTTGAGCAGTTCTTC
CDR3: CASSIRQEFEQFF

D: -
size: -
V: TRBV11-3
J: TRBJ2-5
DNA: TGTGCCAGCAGCTTAGGCGGGGGCGAAGAGACCCAGTACTTC
CDR3: CASSLGGGEETQYF

D: TRBD2
size: -
V: TRBV4-2
J: TRBJ2-5
DNA: TGTGCCAGCAGCCCAAATGGGGGGGGTTCCCTAGAGACCCAGTACTTC
CDR3: CASSPNGGGSLETQYF

D: TRBD1
size: -
V: TRBV5-5
J: TRBJ2-7
DNA: TGTGCCAGCAGCCCCGGGACAGCGAGCTCCTACGAGCAGTACTTC
CDR3: CASSPGTASSYEQYF

D: TRBD1
size: -
V: TRBV19
J: TRBJ2-5
DNA: TGTGCCAGTAGCGTTGGGACAGGGCAGGGCGAGACCCAGTACTTC
CDR3: CASSVGTGQGETQYF

D: -
size: -
V: TRBV29-1
J: TRBJ1-5
DNA: TGCAGCGTTGGAGGGACTGATGATCAGCCCCAGCATTTT
CDR3: CSVGGTDDQPQHF

D: TRBD1
size: -
V: TRBV9
J: TRBJ1-1
DNA: TGTGCCAGCAGCCCCTGGACAGGCTCGAACACTGAAGCTTTCTTT
CDR3: CASSPWTGSNTEAFF

D: -
size: -
V: TRBV28
J: TRBJ1-2
DNA: TGTGCCAGCAGTTTCGTTGTGGCGTCGCAGGGCGTCTATGGCTACACCTTC
CDR3: CASSFVVASQGVYGYTF

D: -
size: -
V: TRBV10-1
J: TRBJ1-1
DNA: TGCGCCAGCAGCGTACAGAGAAGGGGAACTGAAGCTTTCTTT
CDR3: CASSVQRRGTEAFF

D: -
size: -
V: TRBV3-1/TRBV3-2
J: TRBJ2-7
DNA: TGTGCCAGCAGCCAAGGCATATACAGGGACGAGCAGTACTTC
CDR3: CASSQGIYRDEQYF

D: TRBD2
size: -
V: TRBV5-4
J: TRBJ2-3
DNA: TGTGCCAGCAGCCGCCCGTTTGGCGGGGGTGCAGATACGCAGTATTTT
CDR3: CASSRPFGGGADTQYF

D: TRBD1
size: -
V: TRBV5-1
J: TRBJ1-4
DNA: TGCGCCAGCAGCCCCGGACAGGGGATAAGTGAAAAACTGTTTTTT
CDR3: CASSPGQGISEKLFF

D: TRBD1
size: -
V: TRBV7-9
J: TRBJ1-3
DNA: TGTGCCAGCAGCAGCACGACAGGGACTGGAAACACCATATATTTT
CDR3: CASSSTTGTGNTIYF

D: TRBD1
size: -
V: TRBV2
J: TRBJ2-7
DNA: TGTGCCAGCAGGGAGACGTGGGACAGGGGGTACGAGCAGTACTTC
CDR3: CASRETWDRGYEQYF

D: TRBD1
size: -
V: TRBV5-8
J: TRBJ1-2
DNA: TGTGCCAGCAGCTTGGGTGGACAGGGCTATGGCTACACCTTC
CDR3: CASSLGGQGYGYTF

D: -
size: -
V: TRBV7-8
J: TRBJ1-1
DNA: TGTGCCAGCAGCCCGGACAAGAACACTGAAGCTTTCTTT
CDR3: CASSPDKNTEAFF

D: TRBD1
size: -
V: TRBV5-4
J: TRBJ1-1
DNA: TGTGCCAGCAGCCCAGGCAGGGGGCGGAACACTGAAGCTTTCTTT
CDR3: CASSPGRGRNTEAFF

D: TRBD2
size: -
V: TRBV5-1
J: TRBJ2-1
DNA: TGCGCCAGCAGCTCCTACGGGGGGTCACCCTTTAGCTCCTACAATGAGCAGTTCTTC
CDR3: CASSSYGGSPFSSYNEQFF

D: TRBD1
size: -
V: TRBV5-1
J: TRBJ2-1
DNA: TGCGCCAGCAGCCCCCAGGACAGGGGAGGCTACAATGAGCAGTTCTTC
CDR3: CASSPQDRGGYNEQFF

D: -
size: -
V: TRBV20-1
J: TRBJ2-2
DNA: TGCAGTGCCCGGGCGGGCGGGGAGCTGTTTTTT
CDR3: CSARAGGELFF

D: -
size: -
V: TRBV2
J: TRBJ1-6
DNA: TGTGCCAGCAGTAAATATAAGCCCGGGAGCTCCTATAATTCACCCCTCCACTTT
CDR3: CASSKYKPGSSYNSPLHF

D: -
size: -
V: TRBV30
J: TRBJ1-2
DNA: TGTGCCTGGAGTGTGCGGTACACCTTC
CDR3: CAWSVRYTF

D: TRBD1
size: -
V: TRBV19
J: TRBJ1-1
DNA: TGTGCCAGTAGACGAGGGACAGTGAACACTGAAGCTTTCTTT
CDR3: CASRRGTVNTEAFF

D: -
size: -
V: TRBV7-3
J: TRBJ2-3
DNA: TGTGCCAGCAGCTTATACGGGGGTGAAGATACGCAGTATTTT
CDR3: CASSLYGGEDTQYF

D: TRBD1
size: -
V: TRBV19
J: TRBJ1-1
DNA: TGTGCCAGTAGTATAGATAGGACAGGAAGAAGCACTGAAGCTTTCTTT
CDR3: CASSIDRTGRSTEAFF

D: TRBD2
size: -
V: TRBV5-1
J: TRBJ2-1
DNA: TGCGCCAGCAGCGGAGTGTTAGCGGGGGCCCTTCCCGGTGAGCAGTTCTTC
CDR3: CASSGVLAGALPGEQFF

D: TRBD2
size: once
V: TRBV19
J: TRBJ2-3
DNA: TGTGCCAGTAGTATCAGCGGGGGGACAGATACGCAGTATTTT
CDR3: CASSISGGTDTQYF

D: -
size: -
V: TRBV9
J: TRBJ2-2
DNA: TGTGCCAGCAGCGTAGGACAGCCGAACACCGGGGAGCTGTTTTTT
CDR3: CASSVGQPNTGELFF

D: TRBD1
size: -
V: TRBV5-1
J: TRBJ1-1
DNA: TGCGCCAGCAGCCGGGACAGGGGTGGGACTGAAGCTTTCTTT
CDR3: CASSRDRGGTEAFF

D: -
size: -
V: TRBV19
J: TRBJ2-1
DNA: TGTGCCAGAGGAGTAAGCTCCTACAATGAGCAGTTCTTC
CDR3: CARGVSSYNEQFF

D: TRBD1
size: -
V: TRBV28
J: TRBJ1-4
DNA: TGTGCCAGCGCCCAGGCCGAGGGGACAGTTTATGGGGCTAATGAAAAACTGTTTTTT
CDR3: CASAQAEGTVYGANEKLFF

D: TRBD2
size: -
V: TRBV6-5
J: TRBJ2-1
DNA: TGTGCCAGCACGCGACTAGCGGGGAAGAATGAGCAGTTCTTC
CDR3: CASTRLAGKNEQFF

D: -
size: -
V: TRBV5-6
J: TRBJ2-1
DNA: TGTGCCAGCAGCTTGTTAAGGTCTCGGGACTGGACCTACAATGAGCAGTTCTTC
CDR3: CASSLLRSRDWTYNEQFF

D: -
size: -
V: TRBV5-1
J: TRBJ1-1
DNA: TGCGCCAGCAGCATAGGACAGACGCTACAATCGGGCACTGAAGCTTTCTTT
CDR3: CASSIGQTLQSGTEAFF

D: TRBD1
size: -
V: TRBV19
J: TRBJ2-3
DNA: TGTGCCAGTAGTAGGGGGACAGCCACAGATACGCAGTATTTT
CDR3: CASSRGTATDTQYF

D: TRBD1
size: -
V: TRBV19
J: TRBJ1-6
DNA: TGTGCCAGTAGTACGCGGACAGGGTCAAATTCACCCCTCCACTTT
CDR3: CASSTRTGSNSPLHF

D: TRBD2
size: few
V: TRBV29-1
J: TRBJ2-7
DNA: TGCAGCGTCGCCCCCGGGAGCGGGGCTTACGAGCAGTACTTC
CDR3: CSVAPGSGAYEQYF

D: TRBD1
size: -
V: TRBV10-3
J: TRBJ2-2
DNA: TGTGCCATCACCCAGGACAGGGTCGGTGGCGGGGAGCTGTTTTTT
CDR3: CAITQDRVGGGELFF